The present T cell receptor beta chain was sequenced within a study of early T cells in non-severe SARS-CoV-2 infection. The CDR3 spans 14 residues. Per the germline V gene, CDR1 is MNHEY and CDR2 is SMNVEV (reference sequence). Trimming removed 5 bases from V and 2 bases from J, with 10 bases in between. Unique molecular identifiers were affixed to single, distinct cDNA molecules. TCRdb re-called the 5' RACE reads through MiXCR, storing one row per CDR3 protein. The sample has about 100,000 distinct CDR3 sequences, about 13% seen once; the top ten hold around 2.5%. This clonotype occurred many times. Its specificity is unknown. Broader study findings: Matches to VDJdb favored anti-spike CD8 responses and missed private and CD4 specificities.

The source material was whole blood. The TCR comes from an adult who was a healthcare worker with PCR-confirmed SARS-CoV-2 infection or an uninfected control (not recorded which). V and J are TRBV27 and TRBJ1-3; D ambiguous. The DNA for the CDR3 is TGTGCCAGCAGTATCACGGGGACTGGAAACACCATATATTTT. Translated, it gives CASSITGTGNTIYF.